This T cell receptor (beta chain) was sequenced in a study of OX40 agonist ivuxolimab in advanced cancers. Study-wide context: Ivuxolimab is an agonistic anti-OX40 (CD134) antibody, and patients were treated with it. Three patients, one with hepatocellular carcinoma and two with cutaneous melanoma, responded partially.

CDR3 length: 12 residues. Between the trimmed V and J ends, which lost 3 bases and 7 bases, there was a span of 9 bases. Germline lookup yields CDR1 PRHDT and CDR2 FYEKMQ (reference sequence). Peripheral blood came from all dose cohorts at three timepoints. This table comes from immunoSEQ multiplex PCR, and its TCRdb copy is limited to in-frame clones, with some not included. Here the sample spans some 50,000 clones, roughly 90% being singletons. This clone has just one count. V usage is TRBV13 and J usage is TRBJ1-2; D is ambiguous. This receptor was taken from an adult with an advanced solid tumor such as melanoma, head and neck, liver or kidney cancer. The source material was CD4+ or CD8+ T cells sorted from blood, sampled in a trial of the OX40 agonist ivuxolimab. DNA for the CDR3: TGTGCCAGCAGCTTCTCCGATCGTGGCTACACCTTC. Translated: CASSFSDRGYTF.